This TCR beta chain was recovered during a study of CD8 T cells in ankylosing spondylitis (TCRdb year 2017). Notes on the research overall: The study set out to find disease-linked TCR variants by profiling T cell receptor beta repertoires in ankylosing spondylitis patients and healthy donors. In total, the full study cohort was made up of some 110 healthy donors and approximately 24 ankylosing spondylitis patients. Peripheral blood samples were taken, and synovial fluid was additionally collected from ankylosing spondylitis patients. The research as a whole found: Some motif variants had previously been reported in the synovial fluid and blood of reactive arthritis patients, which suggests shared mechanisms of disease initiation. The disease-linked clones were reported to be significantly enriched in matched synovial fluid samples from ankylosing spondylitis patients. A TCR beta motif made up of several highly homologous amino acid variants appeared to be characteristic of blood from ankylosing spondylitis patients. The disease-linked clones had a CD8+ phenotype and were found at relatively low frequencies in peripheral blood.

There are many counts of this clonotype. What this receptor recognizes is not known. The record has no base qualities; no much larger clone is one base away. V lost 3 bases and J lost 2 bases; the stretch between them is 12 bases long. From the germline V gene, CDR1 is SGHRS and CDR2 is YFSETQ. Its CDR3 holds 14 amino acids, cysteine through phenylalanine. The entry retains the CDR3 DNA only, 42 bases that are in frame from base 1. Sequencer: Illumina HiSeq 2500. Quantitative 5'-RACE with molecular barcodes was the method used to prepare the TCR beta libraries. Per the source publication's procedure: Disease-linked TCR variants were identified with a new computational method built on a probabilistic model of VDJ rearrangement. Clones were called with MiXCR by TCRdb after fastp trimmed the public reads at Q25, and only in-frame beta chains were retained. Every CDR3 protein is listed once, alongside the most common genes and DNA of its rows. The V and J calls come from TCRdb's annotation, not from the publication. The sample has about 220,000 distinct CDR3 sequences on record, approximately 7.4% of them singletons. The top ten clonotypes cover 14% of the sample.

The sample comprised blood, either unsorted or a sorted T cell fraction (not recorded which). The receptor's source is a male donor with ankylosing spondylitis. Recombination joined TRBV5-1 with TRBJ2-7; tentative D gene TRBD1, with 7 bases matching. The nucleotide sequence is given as TGCGCCAGCAGCTACACAGGGGAGGCCTACGAGCAGTACTTC. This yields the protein CASSYTGEAYEQYF.